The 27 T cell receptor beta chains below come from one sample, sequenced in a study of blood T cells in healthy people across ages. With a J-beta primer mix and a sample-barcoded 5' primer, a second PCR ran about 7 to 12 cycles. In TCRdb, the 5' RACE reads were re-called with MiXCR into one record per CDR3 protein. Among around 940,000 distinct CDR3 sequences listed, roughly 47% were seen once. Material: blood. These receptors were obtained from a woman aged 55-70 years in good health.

The CDR3 sequence: CASSQESTSGWNTDTQYF. As DNA, the CDR3 is TGCGCCAGCAGCCAAGAAAGCACTAGCGGTTGGAACACAGATACGCAGTATTTT. The genes are TRBV4-1 and TRBJ2-3; 8 nucleotides align to TRBD2. With V trimmed by 0 bases and J by 2 bases, 10 bases remained unmatched. CDR3 length: 18 residues. Per the germline V gene, CDR1 is MGHRA and CDR2 is YSYEKL.

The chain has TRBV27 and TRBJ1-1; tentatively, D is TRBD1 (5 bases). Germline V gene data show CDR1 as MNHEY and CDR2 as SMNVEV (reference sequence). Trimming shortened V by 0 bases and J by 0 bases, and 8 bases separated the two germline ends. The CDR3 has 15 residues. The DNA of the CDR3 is TGTGCCAGCAGTTTATCGACAGCCATGAACACTGAAGCTTTCTTT. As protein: CASSLSTAMNTEAFF.

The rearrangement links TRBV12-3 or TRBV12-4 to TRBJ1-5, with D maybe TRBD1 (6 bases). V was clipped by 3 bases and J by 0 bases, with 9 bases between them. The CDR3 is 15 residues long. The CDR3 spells CASSFRQDSNQPQHF. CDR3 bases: TGTGCCAGCAGTTTTCGACAGGATAGCAATCAGCCCCAGCATTTT.

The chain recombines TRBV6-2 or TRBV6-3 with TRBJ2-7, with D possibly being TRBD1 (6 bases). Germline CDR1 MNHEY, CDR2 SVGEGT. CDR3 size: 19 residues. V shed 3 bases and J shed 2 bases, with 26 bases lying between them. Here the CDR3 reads CASSYSLVGVRQAAYEQYF. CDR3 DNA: TGTGCCAGCAGTTATTCGCTCGTGGGCGTAAGACAGGCCGCCTACGAGCAGTACTTC.

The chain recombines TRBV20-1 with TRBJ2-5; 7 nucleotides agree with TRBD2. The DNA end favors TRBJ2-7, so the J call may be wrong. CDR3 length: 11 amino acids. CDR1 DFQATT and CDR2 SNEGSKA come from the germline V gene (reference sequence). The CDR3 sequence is CSASGIYEQYF. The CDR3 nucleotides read TGCAGTGCCAGCGGGATCTACGAGCAGTACTTC.

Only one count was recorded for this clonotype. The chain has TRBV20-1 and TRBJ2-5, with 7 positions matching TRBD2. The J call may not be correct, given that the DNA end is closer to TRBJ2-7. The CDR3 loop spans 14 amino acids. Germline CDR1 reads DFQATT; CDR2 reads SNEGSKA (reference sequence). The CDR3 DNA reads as TGCAGTGCTCAGAGCGGGACTTTTACCTACGAGCAGTACTTC. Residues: CSAQSGTFTYEQYF.

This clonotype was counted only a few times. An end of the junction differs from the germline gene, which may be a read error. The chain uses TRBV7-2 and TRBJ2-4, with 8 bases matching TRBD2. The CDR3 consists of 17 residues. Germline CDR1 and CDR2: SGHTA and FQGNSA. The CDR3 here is CASSLASGLVSKNIQYF. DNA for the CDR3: TGTGCCAGCAGCCTAGCGTCGGGACTAGTTTCCAAAAACATTCAGTACTTC.

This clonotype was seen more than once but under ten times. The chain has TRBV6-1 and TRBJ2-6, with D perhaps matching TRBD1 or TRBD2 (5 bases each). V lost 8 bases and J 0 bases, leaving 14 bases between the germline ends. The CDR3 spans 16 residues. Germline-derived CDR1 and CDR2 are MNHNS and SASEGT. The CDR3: CASVLGPLSGANVLTF. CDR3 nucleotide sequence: TGTGCCAGCGTCCTGGGACCGCTCTCTGGGGCCAACGTCCTGACTTTC.

For the CDR3, the DNA is TGTGCCAGCAGCCTAAGACCCATACCCCCGGGCACAGATACGCAGTATTTT. Its translation is CASSLRPIPPGTDTQYF. This chain connects TRBV3-1 to TRBJ2-3; D unclear. V was clipped by 4 bases and J by 1 base, with 18 bases between them. Looked up from germline, CDR1 is LGHDT and CDR2 is YNNKEL (reference sequence). This CDR3 has 17 residues.

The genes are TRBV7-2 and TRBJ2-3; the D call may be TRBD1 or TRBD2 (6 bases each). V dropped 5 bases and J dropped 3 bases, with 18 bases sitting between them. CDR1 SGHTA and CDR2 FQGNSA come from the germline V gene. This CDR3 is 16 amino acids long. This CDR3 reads CASSPRARGATDTQYF. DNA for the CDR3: TGTGCCAGCAGCCCCCGGGCTAGGGGGGCAACAGATACGCAGTATTTT.

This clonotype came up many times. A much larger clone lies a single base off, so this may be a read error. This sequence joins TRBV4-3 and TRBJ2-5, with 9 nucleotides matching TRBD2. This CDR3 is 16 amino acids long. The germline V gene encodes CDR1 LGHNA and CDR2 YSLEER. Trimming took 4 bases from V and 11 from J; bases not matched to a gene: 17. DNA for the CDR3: TGCGCCAGCAGCCGAGAAGCGGGAGGAACTGGGGATGAGCAGTACTTC. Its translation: CASSREAGGTGDEQYF.

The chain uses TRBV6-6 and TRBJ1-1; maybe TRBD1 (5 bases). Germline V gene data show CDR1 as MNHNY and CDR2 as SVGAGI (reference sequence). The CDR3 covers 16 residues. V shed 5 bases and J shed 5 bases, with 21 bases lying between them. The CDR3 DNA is TGTGCCAGCAGTCCGATAAGGGTCAGGGAGGGAACTGAAGCTTTCTTT. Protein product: CASSPIRVREGTEAFF.

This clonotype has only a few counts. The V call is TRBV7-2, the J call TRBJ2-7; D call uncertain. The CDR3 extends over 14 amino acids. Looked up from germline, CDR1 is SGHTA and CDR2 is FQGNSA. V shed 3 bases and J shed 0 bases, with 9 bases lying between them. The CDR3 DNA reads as TGTGCCAGCAGCTTTCAACTAAGCTCCTACGAGCAGTACTTC. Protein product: CASSFQLSSYEQYF.

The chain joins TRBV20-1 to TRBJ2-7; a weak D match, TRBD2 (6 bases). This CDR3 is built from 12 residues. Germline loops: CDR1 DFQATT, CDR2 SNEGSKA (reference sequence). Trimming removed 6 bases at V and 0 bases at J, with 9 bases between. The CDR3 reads CSAPSASYEQYF. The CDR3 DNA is TGCAGTGCCCCTAGCGCCTCCTACGAGCAGTACTTC.

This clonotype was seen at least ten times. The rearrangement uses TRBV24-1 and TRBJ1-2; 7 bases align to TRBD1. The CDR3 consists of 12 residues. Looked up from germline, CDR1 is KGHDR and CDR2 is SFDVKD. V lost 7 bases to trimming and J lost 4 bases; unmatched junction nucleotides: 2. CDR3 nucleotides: TGTGCCACCAGCCGACAGGGCTATGGCTACACCTTC. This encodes CATSRQGYGYTF.

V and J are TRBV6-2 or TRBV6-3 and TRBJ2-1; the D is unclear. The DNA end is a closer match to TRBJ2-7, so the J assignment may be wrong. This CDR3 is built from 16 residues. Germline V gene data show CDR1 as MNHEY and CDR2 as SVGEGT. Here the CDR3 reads CASSYSHPSSYNEQYF. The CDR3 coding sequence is TGTGCCAGCAGTTACTCGCATCCGAGCTCCTACAATGAGCAGTACTTC.

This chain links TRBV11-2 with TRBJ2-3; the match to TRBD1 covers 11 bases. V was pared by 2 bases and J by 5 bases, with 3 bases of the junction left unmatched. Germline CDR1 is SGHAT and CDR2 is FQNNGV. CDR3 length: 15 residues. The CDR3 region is CASSLRGTGGDTQYF. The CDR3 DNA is TGTGCCAGCAGCTTACGTGGGACAGGGGGAGATACGCAGTATTTT.

The CDR3 reads CASLADYEQYF. The CDR3 nucleotides are TGTGCCAGCCTGGCGGATTACGAGCAGTACTTC. The rearrangement joins TRBV28 to TRBJ2-7; D unresolved. CDR1 MDHEN and CDR2 SYDVKM come from the germline V gene. The CDR3 spans 11 residues. Between the trimmed V and J ends, which lost 8 bases and 4 bases, there was a span of 9 bases.

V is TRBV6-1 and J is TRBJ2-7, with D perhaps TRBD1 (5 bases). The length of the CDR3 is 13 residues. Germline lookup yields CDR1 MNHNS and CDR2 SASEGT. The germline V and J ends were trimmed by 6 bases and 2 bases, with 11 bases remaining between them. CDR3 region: CASRGLGAYEQYF. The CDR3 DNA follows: TGTGCCAGCAGGGGATTAGGGGCCTACGAGCAGTACTTC.

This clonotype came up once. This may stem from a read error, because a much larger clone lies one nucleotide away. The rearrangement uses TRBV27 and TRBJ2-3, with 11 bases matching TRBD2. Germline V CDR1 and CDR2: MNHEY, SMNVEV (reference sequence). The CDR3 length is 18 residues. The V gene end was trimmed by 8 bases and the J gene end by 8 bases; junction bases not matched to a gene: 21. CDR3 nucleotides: TGTGCCAGCGCCGTAGCGGGAGGGCCTCGGGGTCATCCAGGTACGCAGTATTTT. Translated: CASAVAGGPRGHPGTQYF.

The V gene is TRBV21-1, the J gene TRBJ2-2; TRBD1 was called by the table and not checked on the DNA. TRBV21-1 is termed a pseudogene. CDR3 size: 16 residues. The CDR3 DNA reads TGTGCCAGCACCCAATCTCGGACACCCAATACCGGGGAGCTGTTTTTT. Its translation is CASTQSRTPNTGELFF.

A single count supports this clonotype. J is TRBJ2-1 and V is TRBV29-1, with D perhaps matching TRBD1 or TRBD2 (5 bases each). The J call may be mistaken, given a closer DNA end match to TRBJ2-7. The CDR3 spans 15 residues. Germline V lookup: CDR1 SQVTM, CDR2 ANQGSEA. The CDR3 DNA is TGCAGCGTGAACACCAAGGGACCCTCCTACAATGAGCAGTACTTC. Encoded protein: CSVNTKGPSYNEQYF.

DNA for the CDR3: TGCAGTGCTAGAGACCCGAGCGCAGGGCGCTACAATGAGCAGTACTTC. Encoded protein: CSARDPSAGRYNEQYF. J is TRBJ2-5 and V is TRBV20-1; D may be TRBD1 (5 bases). The CDR3 extends over 16 amino acids. From germline, CDR1 is DFQATT and CDR2 SNEGSKA (reference sequence). Trimming removed 0 bases at V and 11 bases at J, with 25 bases between.

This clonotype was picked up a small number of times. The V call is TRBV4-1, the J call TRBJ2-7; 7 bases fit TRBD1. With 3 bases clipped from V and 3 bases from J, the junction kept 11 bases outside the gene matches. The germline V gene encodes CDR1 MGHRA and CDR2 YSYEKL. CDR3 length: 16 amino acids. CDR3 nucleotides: TGCGCCAGCAGCCAGAAAGTTCGGGACAGAGGCTACGAGCAGTACTTC. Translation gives CASSQKVRDRGYEQYF.

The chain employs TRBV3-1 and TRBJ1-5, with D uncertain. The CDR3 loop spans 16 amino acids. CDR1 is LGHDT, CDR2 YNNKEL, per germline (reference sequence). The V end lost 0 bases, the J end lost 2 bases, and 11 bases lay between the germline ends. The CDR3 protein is CASSQDPGLGNQPQHF. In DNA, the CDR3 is TGTGCCAGCAGCCAAGATCCAGGTCTGGGCAATCAGCCCCAGCATTTT.

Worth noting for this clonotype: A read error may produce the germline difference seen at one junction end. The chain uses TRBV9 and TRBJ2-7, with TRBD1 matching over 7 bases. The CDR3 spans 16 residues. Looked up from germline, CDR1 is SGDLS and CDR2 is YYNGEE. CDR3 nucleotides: TGTGTCAGCAGCGTAGAGGACAACAGGGGCGGCGACGAGCAGTACTTC. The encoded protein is CVSSVEDNRGGDEQYF.

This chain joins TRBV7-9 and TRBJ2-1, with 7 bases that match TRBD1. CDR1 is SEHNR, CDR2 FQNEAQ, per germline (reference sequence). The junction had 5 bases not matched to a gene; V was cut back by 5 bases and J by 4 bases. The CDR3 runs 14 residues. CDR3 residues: CASSVGQRYNEQFF. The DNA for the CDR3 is TGTGCCAGCAGCGTGGGACAGAGATACAATGAGCAGTTCTTC.